This TCR beta chain was retrieved from a study of blood T cell repertoires in COVID-19. Study background: Sources were T cells, B-cell-depleted T cells, or PBMCs; the material itself was cDNA or gDNA.

The CDR3 spans 11 residues. Trimming left V 3 bases short and J 5 bases short, with 8 bases between. Germline-derived CDR1 and CDR2 are DFQATT and SNEGSKA (reference sequence). The assay was immunoSEQ multiplex PCR, and TCRdb's table has in-frame clones only and misses some. This sample has about 300,000 clones; 89% occur once, and the top ten carry roughly 5.3%. Source material: PBMCs or T cells enriched from blood (not recorded which). The chain employs TRBV20-1 and TRBJ2-7; a weak D match, TRBD2 (5 bases). This TCR was sampled from a man aged 55 to 70 who had recovered from COVID-19. CDR3 loop: CSASPGDEQYF. The DNA of the CDR3 is TGCAGTGCTAGCCCCGGGGACGAGCAGTACTTC.